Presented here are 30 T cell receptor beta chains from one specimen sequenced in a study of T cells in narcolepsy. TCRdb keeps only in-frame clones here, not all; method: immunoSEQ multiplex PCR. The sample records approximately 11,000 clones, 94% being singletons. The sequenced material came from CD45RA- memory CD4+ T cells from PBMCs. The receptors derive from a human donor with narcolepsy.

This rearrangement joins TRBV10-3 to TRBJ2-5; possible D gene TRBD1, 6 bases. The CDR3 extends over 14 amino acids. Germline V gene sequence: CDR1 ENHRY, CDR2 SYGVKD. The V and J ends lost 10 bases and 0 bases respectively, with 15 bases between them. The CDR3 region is CASTDTGYQETQYF. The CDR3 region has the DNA TGTGCCAGTACCGACACAGGGTACCAAGAGACCCAGTACTTC.

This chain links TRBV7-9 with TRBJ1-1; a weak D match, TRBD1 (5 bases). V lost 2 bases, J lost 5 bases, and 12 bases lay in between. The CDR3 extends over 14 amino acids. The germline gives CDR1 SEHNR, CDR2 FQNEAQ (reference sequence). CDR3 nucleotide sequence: TGTGCCAGCAGCTTAACCCGGGGGAGAACTGAAGCTTTCTTT. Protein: CASSLTRGRTEAFF.

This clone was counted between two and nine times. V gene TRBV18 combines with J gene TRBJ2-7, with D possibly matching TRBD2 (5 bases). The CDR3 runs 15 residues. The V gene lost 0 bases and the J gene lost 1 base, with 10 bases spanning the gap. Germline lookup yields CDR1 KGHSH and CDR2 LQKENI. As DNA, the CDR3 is TGTGCCAGCTCACCACCGGCGAGGACTTCCTACGAGCAGTACTTC. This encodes CASSPPARTSYEQYF.

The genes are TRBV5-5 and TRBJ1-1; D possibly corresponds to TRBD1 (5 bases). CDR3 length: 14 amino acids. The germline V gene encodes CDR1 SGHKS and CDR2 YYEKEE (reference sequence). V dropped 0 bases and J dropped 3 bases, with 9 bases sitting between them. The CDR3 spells CASSLDDSYTEAFF. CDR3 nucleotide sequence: TGTGCCAGCAGCTTGGACGACAGCTACACTGAAGCTTTCTTT.

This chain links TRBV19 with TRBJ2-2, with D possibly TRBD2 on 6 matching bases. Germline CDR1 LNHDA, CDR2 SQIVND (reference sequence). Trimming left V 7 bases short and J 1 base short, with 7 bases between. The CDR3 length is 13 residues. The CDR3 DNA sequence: TGTGCCAGTACGGAGGGGAACACCGGGGAGCTGTTTTTT. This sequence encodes CASTEGNTGELFF.

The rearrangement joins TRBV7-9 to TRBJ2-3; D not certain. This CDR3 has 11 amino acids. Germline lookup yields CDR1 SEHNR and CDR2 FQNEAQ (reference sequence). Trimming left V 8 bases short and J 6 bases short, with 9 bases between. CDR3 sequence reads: CASGNSDTQYF. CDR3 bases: TGTGCCAGCGGCAATTCGGATACGCAGTATTTT.

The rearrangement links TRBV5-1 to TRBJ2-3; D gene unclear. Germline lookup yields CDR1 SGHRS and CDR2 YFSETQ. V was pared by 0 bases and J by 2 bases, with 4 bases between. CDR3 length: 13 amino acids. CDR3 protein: CASSLVATDTQYF. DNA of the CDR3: TGCGCCAGCAGCTTGGTTGCCACAGATACGCAGTATTTT. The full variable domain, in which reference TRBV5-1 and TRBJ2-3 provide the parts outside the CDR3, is KAGVTQTPRYLIKTRGQQVTLSCSPISGHRSVSWYQQTPGQGLQFLFEYFSETQRNKGNFPGRFSGRQFSNSRSEMNVSTLELGDSALYLCASSLVATDTQYFGPGTRLTVL.

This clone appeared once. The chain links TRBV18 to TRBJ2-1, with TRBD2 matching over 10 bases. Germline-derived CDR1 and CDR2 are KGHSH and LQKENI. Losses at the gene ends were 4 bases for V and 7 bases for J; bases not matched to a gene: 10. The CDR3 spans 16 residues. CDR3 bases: TGTGCCAGCTCACTACCAGCGGGGGGGCCACGGAATGAGCAGTTCTTC. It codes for CASSLPAGGPRNEQFF.

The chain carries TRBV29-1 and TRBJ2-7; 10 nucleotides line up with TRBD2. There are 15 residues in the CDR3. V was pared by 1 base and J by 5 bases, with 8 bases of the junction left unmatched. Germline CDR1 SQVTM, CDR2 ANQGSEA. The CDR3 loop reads CSVEAASGGDNEQYF. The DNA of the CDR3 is TGCAGCGTTGAAGCGGCTAGCGGGGGTGATAACGAGCAGTACTTC.

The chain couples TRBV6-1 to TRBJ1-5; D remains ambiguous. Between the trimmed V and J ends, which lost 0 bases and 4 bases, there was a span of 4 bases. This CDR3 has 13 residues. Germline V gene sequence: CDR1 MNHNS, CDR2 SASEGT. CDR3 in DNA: TGTGCCAGCAGTGAAGCGCGGAATCAGCCCCAGCATTTT. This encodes CASSEARNQPQHF.

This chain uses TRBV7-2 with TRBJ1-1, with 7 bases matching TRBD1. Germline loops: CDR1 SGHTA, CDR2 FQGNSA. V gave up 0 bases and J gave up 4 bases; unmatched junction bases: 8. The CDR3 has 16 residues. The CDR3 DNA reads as TGTGCCAGCAGCTTAGCGGGAGCAGGGGGGTTCACTGAAGCTTTCTTT. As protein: CASSLAGAGGFTEAFF.

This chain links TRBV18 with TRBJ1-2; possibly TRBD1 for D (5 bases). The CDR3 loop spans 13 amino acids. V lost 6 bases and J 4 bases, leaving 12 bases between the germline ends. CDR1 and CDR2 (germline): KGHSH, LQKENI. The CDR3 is CASSPERGYGYTF. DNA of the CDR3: TGTGCCAGCTCTCCGGAAAGGGGCTATGGCTACACCTTC.

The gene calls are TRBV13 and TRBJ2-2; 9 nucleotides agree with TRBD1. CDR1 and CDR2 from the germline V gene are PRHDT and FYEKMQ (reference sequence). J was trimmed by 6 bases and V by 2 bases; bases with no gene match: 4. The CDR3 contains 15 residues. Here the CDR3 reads CASSLNRGRAGELFF. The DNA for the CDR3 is TGTGCCAGCAGCTTAAACAGGGGGCGTGCCGGGGAGCTGTTTTTT.

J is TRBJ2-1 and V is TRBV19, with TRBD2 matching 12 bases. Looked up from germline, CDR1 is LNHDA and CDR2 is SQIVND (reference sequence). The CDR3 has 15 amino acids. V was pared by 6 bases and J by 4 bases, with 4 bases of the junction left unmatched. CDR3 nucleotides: TGTGCCAGTAGCGCCGGGACTAGCGGGTACAATGAGCAGTTCTTC. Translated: CASSAGTSGYNEQFF. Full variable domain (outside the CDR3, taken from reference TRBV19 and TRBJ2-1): DGGITQSPKYLFRKEGQNVTLSCEQNLNHDAMYWYRQDPGQGLRLIYYSQIVNDFQKGDIAEGYSVSREKKESFPLTVTSAQKNPTAFYLCASSAGTSGYNEQFFGPGTRLTVL.

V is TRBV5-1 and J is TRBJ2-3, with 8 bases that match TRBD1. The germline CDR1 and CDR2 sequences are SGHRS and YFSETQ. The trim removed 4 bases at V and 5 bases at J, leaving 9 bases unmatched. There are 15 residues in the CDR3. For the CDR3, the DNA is TGCGCCAGCAGCGCCCGGACAGGGTCCCGAGATACGCAGTATTTT. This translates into CASSARTGSRDTQYF.

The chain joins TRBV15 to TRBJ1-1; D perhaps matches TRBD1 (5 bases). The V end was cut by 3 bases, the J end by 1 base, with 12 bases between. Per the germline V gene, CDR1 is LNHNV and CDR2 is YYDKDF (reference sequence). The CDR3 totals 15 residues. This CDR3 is CATSRRTGANTEAFF. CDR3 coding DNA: TGTGCCACCAGCAGGAGAACCGGGGCGAACACTGAAGCTTTCTTT.

The CDR3 DNA follows: TGTGGCATAGGCTGGGAGTACGAGCAGTACTTC. Its protein is CGIGWEYEQYF. The chain links TRBV10-3 to TRBJ2-7; TRBD2 is a possible D gene (5 bases). The CDR3 loop spans 11 amino acids. CDR1 and CDR2 from the germline V gene are ENHRY and SYGVKD.

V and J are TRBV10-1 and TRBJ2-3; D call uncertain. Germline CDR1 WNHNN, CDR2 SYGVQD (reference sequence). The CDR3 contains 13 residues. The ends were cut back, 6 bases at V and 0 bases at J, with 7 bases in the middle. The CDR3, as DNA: TGCGCCAGCAGCGAAGGTAGCACAGATACGCAGTATTTT. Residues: CASSEGSTDTQYF.

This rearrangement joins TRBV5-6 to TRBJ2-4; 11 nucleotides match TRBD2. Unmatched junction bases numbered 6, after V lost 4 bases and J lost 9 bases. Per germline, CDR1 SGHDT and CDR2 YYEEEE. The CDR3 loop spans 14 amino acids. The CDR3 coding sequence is TGTGCCAGCAGCCTACTAGCGGGGGTTGGCATTCAGTACTTC. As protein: CASSLLAGVGIQYF.

In DNA form, the CDR3 reads TGTGCCAGCACGCCAAGCGGGGGCGAGTTGCAGAACGAGCAGTACTTC. Its translation: CASTPSGGELQNEQYF. The V and J genes are TRBV27 and TRBJ2-7; 8 bases are a match to TRBD2. Germline CDR1 is MNHEY and CDR2 is SMNVEV (reference sequence). Trimming removed 7 bases from V and 5 bases from J; junction bases left unmatched: 16. This CDR3 has 16 residues.

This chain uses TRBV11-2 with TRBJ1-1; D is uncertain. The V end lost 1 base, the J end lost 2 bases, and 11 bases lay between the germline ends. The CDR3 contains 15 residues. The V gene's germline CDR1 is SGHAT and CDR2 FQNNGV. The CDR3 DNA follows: TGTGCCAGCAGCTTAGTGTCTCGGTCCAACACTGAAGCTTTCTTT. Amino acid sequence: CASSLVSRSNTEAFF. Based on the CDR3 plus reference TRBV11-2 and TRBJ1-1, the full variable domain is EAGVAQSPRYKIIEKRQSVAFWCNPISGHATLYWYQQILGQGPKLLIQFQNNGVVDDSQLPKDRFSAERLKGVDSTLKIQPAKLEDSAVYLCASSLVSRSNTEAFFGQGTRLTVV.

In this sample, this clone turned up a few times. CDR3 sequence (DNA): TGCGCCAGCAGCCAATCTGAGTATAGCAATCAGCCCCAGCATTTT. This codes for CASSQSEYSNQPQHF. The gene calls are TRBV4-1 and TRBJ1-5; D is unclear. Trimming cost V 2 bases and J 0 bases, with 8 bases left between them. Germline CDR1 reads MGHRA; CDR2 reads YSYEKL. The CDR3 runs 15 residues.

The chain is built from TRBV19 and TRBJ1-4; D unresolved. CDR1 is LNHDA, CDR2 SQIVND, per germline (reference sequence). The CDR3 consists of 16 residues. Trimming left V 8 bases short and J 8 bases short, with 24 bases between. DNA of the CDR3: TGTGCCAGTCACCTCAGTGGGCAATCCCAACGGGAAAAACTGTTTTTT. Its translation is CASHLSGQSQREKLFF.

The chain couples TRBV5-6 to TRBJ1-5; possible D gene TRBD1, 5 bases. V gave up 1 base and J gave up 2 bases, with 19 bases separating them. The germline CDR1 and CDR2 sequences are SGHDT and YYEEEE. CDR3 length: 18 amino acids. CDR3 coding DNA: TGTGCCAGCAGCTTGCAGCAGGGTGGTCCTGGGGGCAATCAGCCCCAGCATTTT. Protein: CASSLQQGGPGGNQPQHF.

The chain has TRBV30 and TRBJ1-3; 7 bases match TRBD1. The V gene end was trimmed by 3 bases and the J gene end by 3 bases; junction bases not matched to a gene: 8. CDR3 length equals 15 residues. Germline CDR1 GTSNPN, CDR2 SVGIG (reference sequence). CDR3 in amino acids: CAWSRTTGVGNTIYF. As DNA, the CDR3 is TGTGCCTGGAGCCGAACCACAGGGGTTGGAAACACCATATATTTT.

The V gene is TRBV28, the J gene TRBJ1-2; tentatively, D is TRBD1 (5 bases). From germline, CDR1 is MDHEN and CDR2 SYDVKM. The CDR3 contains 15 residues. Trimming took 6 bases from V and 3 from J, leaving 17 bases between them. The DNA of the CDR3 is TGTGCCAGCAGAAACCAGGGTGGAGGGGACTATGGCTACACCTTC. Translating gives CASRNQGGGDYGYTF.

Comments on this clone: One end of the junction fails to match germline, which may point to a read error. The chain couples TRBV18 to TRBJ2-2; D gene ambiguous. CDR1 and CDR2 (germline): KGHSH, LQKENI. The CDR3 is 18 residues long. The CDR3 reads CASSPAGIALSNIGELFF. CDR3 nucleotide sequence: TGTGCCAGCTCACCGGCAGGAATTGCGCTTTCTAACATCGGGGAGCTGTTTTTT.

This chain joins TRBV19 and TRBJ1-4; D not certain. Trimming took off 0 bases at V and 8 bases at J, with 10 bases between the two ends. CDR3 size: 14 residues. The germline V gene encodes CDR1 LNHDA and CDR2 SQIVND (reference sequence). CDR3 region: CASSIDRTDEKLFF. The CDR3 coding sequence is TGTGCCAGTAGTATAGATCGGACGGACGAAAAACTGTTTTTT.

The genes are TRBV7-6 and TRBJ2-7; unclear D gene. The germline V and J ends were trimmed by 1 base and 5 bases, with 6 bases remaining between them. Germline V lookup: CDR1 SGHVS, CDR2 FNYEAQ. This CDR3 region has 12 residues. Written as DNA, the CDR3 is TGTGCCAGCAGCTTAGTCACCCACGAGCAGTACTTC. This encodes CASSLVTHEQYF.

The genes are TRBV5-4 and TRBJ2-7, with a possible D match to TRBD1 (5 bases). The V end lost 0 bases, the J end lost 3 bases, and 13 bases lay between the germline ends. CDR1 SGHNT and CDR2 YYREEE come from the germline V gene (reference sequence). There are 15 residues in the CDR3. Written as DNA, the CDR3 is TGTGCCAGCAGCTTGGAAGGGGCGCGTAGCTACGAGCAGTACTTC. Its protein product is CASSLEGARSYEQYF.